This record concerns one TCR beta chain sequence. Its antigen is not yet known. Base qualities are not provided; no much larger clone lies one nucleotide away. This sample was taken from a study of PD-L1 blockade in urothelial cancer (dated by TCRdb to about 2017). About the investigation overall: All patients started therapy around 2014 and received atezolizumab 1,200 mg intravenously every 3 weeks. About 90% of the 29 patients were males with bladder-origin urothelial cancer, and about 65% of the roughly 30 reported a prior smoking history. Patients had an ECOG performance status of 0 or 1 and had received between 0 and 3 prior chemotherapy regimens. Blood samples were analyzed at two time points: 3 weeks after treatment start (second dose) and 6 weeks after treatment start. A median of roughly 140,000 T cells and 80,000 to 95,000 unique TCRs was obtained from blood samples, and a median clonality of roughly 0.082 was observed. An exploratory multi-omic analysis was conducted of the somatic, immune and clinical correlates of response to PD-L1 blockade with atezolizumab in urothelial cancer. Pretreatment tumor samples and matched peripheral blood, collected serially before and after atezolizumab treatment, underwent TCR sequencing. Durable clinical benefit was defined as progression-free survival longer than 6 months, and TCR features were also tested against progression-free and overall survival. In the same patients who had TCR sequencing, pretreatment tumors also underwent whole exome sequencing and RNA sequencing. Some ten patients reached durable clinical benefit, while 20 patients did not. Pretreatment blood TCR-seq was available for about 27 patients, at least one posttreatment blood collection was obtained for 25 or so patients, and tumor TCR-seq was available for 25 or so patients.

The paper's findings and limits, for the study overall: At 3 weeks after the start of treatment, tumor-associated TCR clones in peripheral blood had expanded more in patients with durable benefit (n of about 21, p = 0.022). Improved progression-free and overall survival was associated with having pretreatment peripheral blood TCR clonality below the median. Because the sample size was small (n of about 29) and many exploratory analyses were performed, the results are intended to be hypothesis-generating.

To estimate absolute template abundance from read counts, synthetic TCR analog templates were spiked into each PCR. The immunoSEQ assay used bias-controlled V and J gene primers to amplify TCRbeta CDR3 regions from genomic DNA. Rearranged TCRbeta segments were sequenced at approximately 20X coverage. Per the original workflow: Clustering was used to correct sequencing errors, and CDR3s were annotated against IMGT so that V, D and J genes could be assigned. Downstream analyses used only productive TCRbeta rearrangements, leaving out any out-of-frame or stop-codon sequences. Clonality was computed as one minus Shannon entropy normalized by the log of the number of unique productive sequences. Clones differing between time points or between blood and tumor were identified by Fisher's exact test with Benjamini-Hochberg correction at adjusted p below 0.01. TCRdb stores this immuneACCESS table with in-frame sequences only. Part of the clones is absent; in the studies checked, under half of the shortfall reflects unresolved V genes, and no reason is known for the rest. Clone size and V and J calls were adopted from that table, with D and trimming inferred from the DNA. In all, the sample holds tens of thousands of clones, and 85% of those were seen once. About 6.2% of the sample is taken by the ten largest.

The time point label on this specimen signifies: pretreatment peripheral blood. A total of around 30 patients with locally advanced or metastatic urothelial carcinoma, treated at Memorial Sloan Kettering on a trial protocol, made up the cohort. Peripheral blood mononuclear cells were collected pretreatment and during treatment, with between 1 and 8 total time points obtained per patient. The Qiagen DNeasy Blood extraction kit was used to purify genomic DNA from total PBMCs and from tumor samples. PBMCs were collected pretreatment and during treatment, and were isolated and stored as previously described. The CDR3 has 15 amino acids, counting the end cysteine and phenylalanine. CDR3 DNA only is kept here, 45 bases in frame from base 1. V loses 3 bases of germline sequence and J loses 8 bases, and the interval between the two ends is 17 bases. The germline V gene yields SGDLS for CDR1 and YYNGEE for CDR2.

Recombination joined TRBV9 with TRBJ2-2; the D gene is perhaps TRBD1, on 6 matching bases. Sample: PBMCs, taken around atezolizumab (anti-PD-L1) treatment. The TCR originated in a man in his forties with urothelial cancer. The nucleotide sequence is TGTGCCAGCAGCGCGACACCGGGACAAGGAGGGGAGCTGTTTTTT. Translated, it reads CASSATPGQGGELFF.